One sample yielded the 27 T cell receptor beta chains listed below, sequenced in a study of identifying expanded T cells in peripheral blood. Assay: immunoSEQ multiplex PCR; the TCRdb copy retains only in-frame clones and omits some. The data hold 100,000 or so clones, with approximately 88% observed a single time. Sequenced: blood. These TCRs come from a person between 18 and 75 years old in good health.

This clone is a singleton in its sample. The DNA of the CDR3 is TGTGCCAGTAGCCTCACAGGGGGTTATCAGCCCCAGCATTTT. Translation gives CASSLTGGYQPQHF. V is TRBV19 and J is TRBJ1-5; 8 bases are shared with TRBD1. CDR3 length: 14 residues. The germline V gene has CDR1 LNHDA and CDR2 SQIVND (reference sequence). The ends lost 6 bases at V and 5 bases at J; junction bases unmatched: 6.

This clone has just one count. V is TRBV4-3 and J is TRBJ1-2, with TRBD1 identical over 7 bases. This CDR3 region has 16 residues. Trimming cost V 5 bases and J 4 bases; bases outside gene matches: 13. Per germline, CDR1 LGHNA and CDR2 YSLEER. The chain's CDR3 is CASSYNTGDPLYGYTF. The CDR3 coding sequence is TGCGCCAGCAGCTATAATACAGGGGACCCTCTCTATGGCTACACCTTC.

The J gene is TRBJ2-1, the V gene TRBV9; 8 bases fit TRBD2. The CDR3 totals 16 residues. J gave up 6 bases and V 0 bases, and 8 bases lay outside the gene matches. CDR1 SGDLS and CDR2 YYNGEE come from the germline V gene. In nucleotides, the CDR3 is TGTGCCAGCAGCGTAGACACCGGACTAGCTTCCAATGAGCAGTTCTTC. It is translated as CASSVDTGLASNEQFF.

V is TRBV28 and J is TRBJ1-2; D not resolved. Germline CDR1 MDHEN, CDR2 SYDVKM. The CDR3 consists of 12 residues. V was shortened by 5 bases and J by 8 bases, with 12 bases between the two germline ends. The CDR3: CASSHDTQGYTF. The CDR3 nucleotides read TGTGCCAGCAGTCACGATACCCAGGGCTACACCTTC.

This chain links TRBV12-5 with TRBJ2-7; D is unclear. This CDR3 has 10 amino acids. Trimming took off 6 bases at V and 6 bases at J, with 6 bases between the two ends. From germline, CDR1 is LGHNT and CDR2 FRNRAP. DNA of the CDR3: TGTGCTAGTGGCAATTGCGAGCAGTACTTC. Translated, it gives CASGNCEQYF.

This chain connects TRBV15 to TRBJ2-3, with 10 bases matching TRBD2. The CDR3 consists of 19 residues. Trimming at V came to 0 bases and at J to 1 base, leaving 10 bases not matched to a gene. Looked up from germline, CDR1 is LNHNV and CDR2 is YYDKDF (reference sequence). The CDR3 DNA reads as TGTGCCACCAGCAGAGAGCTAGCGGGGGCCATTATGGGCACAGATACGCAGTATTTT. This translates into CATSRELAGAIMGTDTQYF. Looking up the rest from reference TRBV15 and TRBJ2-3 gives the full variable domain: DAMVIQNPRYQVTQFGKPVTLSCSQTLNHNVMYWYQQKSSQAPKLLFHYYDKDFNNEADTPDNFQSRRPNTSFCFLDIRSPGLGDTAMYLCATSRELAGAIMGTDTQYFGPGTRLTVL.

The chain uses TRBV18 and TRBJ1-1; the D gene is possibly TRBD1 (5 bases). CDR3 length: 15 amino acids. Looked up from germline, CDR1 is KGHSH and CDR2 is LQKENI. V was clipped by 6 bases and J by 0 bases, with 14 bases between them. CDR3 nucleotide sequence: TGTGCCAGCTCCGTATCCGGGACGGTGAACACTGAAGCTTTCTTT. Its protein product is CASSVSGTVNTEAFF.

This chain joins TRBV6-5 and TRBJ2-6; D not certain. CDR1 MNHEY and CDR2 SVGAGI come from the germline V gene. The CDR3 is 13 amino acids. The V end lost 8 bases, the J end lost 4 bases, and 9 bases lay between the germline ends. CDR3 DNA sequence: TGTGCCAGCGGCCGGGCCGGGGCCAACGTCCTGACTTTC. Its translation: CASGRAGANVLTF.

The V and J genes are TRBV18 and TRBJ2-7, with 7 positions matching TRBD1. Looked up from germline, CDR1 is KGHSH and CDR2 is LQKENI. V trimming: 5 bases; J trimming: 3 bases; junction bases outside the gene matches: 7. The CDR3 consists of 14 residues. The CDR3 nucleotides read TGTGCCAGCTCAGAACAGGGGCCACTCTACGAGCAGTACTTC. As protein: CASSEQGPLYEQYF.

CDR3 sequence reads: CASRMGQTSNEKLFF. In DNA, the CDR3 is TGTGCCAGTAGAATGGGGCAGACCTCTAATGAAAAACTGTTTTTT. The chain recombines TRBV19 with TRBJ1-4; D is perhaps TRBD1 (5 bases). Germline-derived CDR1 and CDR2 are LNHDA and SQIVND (reference sequence). The ends were cut back, 6 bases at V and 3 bases at J, with 14 bases in the middle. The CDR3 covers 15 residues.

The chain has TRBV4-1 and TRBJ1-5, with TRBD1 as a possible D gene (6 bases). This CDR3 is 14 amino acids long. V was clipped by 4 bases and J by 5 bases, with 12 bases between them. Per the germline V gene, CDR1 is MGHRA and CDR2 is YSYEKL. The CDR3: CASSRTGRDQPQHF. In DNA form, the CDR3 reads TGCGCCAGCAGCCGAACAGGGCGCGATCAGCCCCAGCATTTT.

This chain joins TRBV30 and TRBJ2-5; perhaps D is TRBD1 or TRBD2 (6 bases each). Trimming pared 3 bases from V and 4 bases from J, leaving 15 bases between. The CDR3 is made up of 14 amino acids. CDR1 is GTSNPN, CDR2 SVGIG, per germline (reference sequence). CDR3 amino acids: CAWREQGGRETQYF. The CDR3, as DNA: TGTGCCTGGAGAGAACAGGGAGGTAGAGAGACCCAGTACTTC.

CDR3 sequence reads: CASSLIGGAYEQYF. CDR3 sequence (DNA): TGTGCCAGCAGTTTAATCGGGGGGGCCTACGAGCAGTACTTC. The V gene is TRBV28, the J gene TRBJ2-7; TRBD2 matches at 8 bases. The CDR3 contains 14 residues. V lost 2 bases, J lost 2 bases, and 2 bases stayed unmatched. Germline values: CDR1 MDHEN, CDR2 SYDVKM. Variable domain in full (rest from reference TRBV28 and TRBJ2-7): DVKVTQSSRYLVKRTGEKVFLECVQDMDHENMFWYRQDPGLGLRLIYFSYDVKMKEKGDIPEGYSVSREKKERFSLILESASTNQTSMYLCASSLIGGAYEQYFGPGTRLTVT.

This rearrangement joins TRBV7-7 to TRBJ2-5, with D unresolved. The CDR3 runs 13 residues. The germline V gene has CDR1 SSHAT and CDR2 FNYEAQ (reference sequence). The germline V and J ends were trimmed by 5 bases and 5 bases, with 12 bases remaining between them. The DNA of the CDR3 is TGTGCCAGCAGCCCGGCTGGCTTGGAGACCCAGTACTTC. Its translation: CASSPAGLETQYF.

This chain connects TRBV4-3 to TRBJ1-2; D gene unclear. Trimming took 0 bases from V and 4 from J, leaving 15 bases between them. Germline V lookup: CDR1 LGHNA, CDR2 YSLEER. This CDR3 is 16 amino acids long. The DNA for the CDR3 is TGCGCCAGCAGCCAAGACTTGGGGTTTGGCAGCTATGGCTACACCTTC. Translating it yields CASSQDLGFGSYGYTF.

The genes are TRBV19 and TRBJ2-3; D is unresolved. V dropped 3 bases and J dropped 6 bases, with 4 bases sitting between them. CDR1 and CDR2 (germline): LNHDA, SQIVND (reference sequence). The CDR3 runs 11 residues. CDR3 residues: CASSIGDTQYF. The CDR3 bases are TGTGCCAGTAGTATTGGGGATACGCAGTATTTT.

J is TRBJ2-7 and V is TRBV5-6; 8 bases match TRBD2. Germline trimming cut 1 base from V and 2 bases from J; bases unmatched to any gene: 11. The CDR3 length is 17 residues. CDR1 and CDR2 (germline): SGHDT, YYEEEE. The CDR3 loop is CASSLLGRVGGAYEQYF. Written as DNA, the CDR3 is TGTGCCAGCAGCTTGCTTGGGCGCGTCGGGGGGGCCTACGAGCAGTACTTC.

This sequence joins TRBV2 and TRBJ1-4; maybe TRBD1 (5 bases). The CDR3 extends over 14 amino acids. The germline V gene encodes CDR1 SNHLY and CDR2 FYNNEI. The V and J ends lost 6 bases and 3 bases respectively, with 11 bases between them. DNA for the CDR3: TGTGCCAGCAGGAGACAGAGTCCTAATGAAAAACTGTTTTTT. Translation: CASRRQSPNEKLFF. The full variable domain, its missing parts supplied by reference TRBV2 and TRBJ1-4, is EPEVTQTPSHQVTQMGQEVILRCVPISNHLYFYWYRQILGQKVEFLVSFYNNEISEKSEIFDDQFSVERPDGSNFTLKIRSTKLEDSAMYFCASRRQSPNEKLFFGSGTQLSVL.

The chain combines TRBV11-2 with TRBJ2-7; tentatively, D is TRBD1 or TRBD2 (5 bases each). Germline CDR1 reads SGHAT; CDR2 reads FQNNGV. Trimming stripped 1 base from V and 3 bases from J, with 10 bases between. This CDR3 has 14 amino acids. CDR3 coding DNA: TGTGCCAGCAGCTTAGGATTGGGGGACTACGAGCAGTACTTC. This sequence encodes CASSLGLGDYEQYF.

The genes are TRBV7-8 and TRBJ2-5, with D uncertain. This CDR3 contains 15 residues. Germline assignment: CDR1 SGHVS and CDR2 FQNEAQ. V lost 0 bases and J lost 8, with 16 bases in between. The chain's CDR3 is CASSLARRSRSTQYF. CDR3 DNA sequence: TGTGCCAGCAGCTTAGCCAGACGCTCCAGAAGCACCCAGTACTTC.

This clone appeared once. Distinct nucleotide sequences in the sample also encode this CDR3. V and J are TRBV6-6 and TRBJ2-5, with D unresolved. V was clipped by 0 bases and J by 5 bases, with 4 bases between them. This CDR3 contains 12 residues. CDR1 is MNHNY, CDR2 SVGAGI, per germline (reference sequence). The CDR3 DNA sequence: TGTGCCAGCAGTTACTCGGGGGAGACCCAGTACTTC. Its translation is CASSYSGETQYF.

This chain connects TRBV5-1 to TRBJ2-2; the D gene is possibly TRBD1 (6 bases). Germline V gene data show CDR1 as SGHRS and CDR2 as YFSETQ. Trimming removed 2 bases from V and 6 bases from J, with 17 bases in between. The CDR3 length is 16 residues. CDR3 sequence: CASSFSGPRGSGELFF. The DNA for the CDR3 is TGCGCCAGCAGCTTTTCGGGCCCTAGGGGGTCCGGGGAGCTGTTTTTT. The full variable domain, in which reference TRBV5-1 and TRBJ2-2 provide the parts outside the CDR3, is KAGVTQTPRYLIKTRGQQVTLSCSPISGHRSVSWYQQTPGQGLQFLFEYFSETQRNKGNFPGRFSGRQFSNSRSEMNVSTLELGDSALYLCASSFSGPRGSGELFFGEGSRLTVL.

For the CDR3, the DNA is TGTGCCAGCAGGGCCAGGTACTACGAGCAGTACTTC. Its protein is CASRARYYEQYF. The rearrangement links TRBV6-1 to TRBJ2-7; no clear D. The CDR3 length is 12 residues. Germline V lookup: CDR1 MNHNS, CDR2 SASEGT. The ends were cut back, 6 bases at V and 3 bases at J, with 9 bases in the middle.

V is TRBV25-1 and J is TRBJ2-2, with 7 bases aligning to TRBD1. V lost 5 bases, J lost 4 bases, and 13 bases stayed unmatched. CDR1 and CDR2 from the germline V gene are MGHDK and SYGVNS. This CDR3 comprises 17 residues. The CDR3, as DNA: TGTGCCAGCAGTTCCCACGGGACAGCCCAGCTCACCGGGGAGCTGTTTTTT. Translated: CASSSHGTAQLTGELFF.

This chain links TRBV27 with TRBJ2-7, with D perhaps TRBD1 (5 bases). V lost 1 base to trimming and J lost 4 bases, with 11 bases between them. The CDR3 extends over 14 amino acids. The germline CDR1 and CDR2 sequences are MNHEY and SMNVEV (reference sequence). CDR3 in DNA: TGTGCCAGCAGTTTATGGGGCGGCTCATACGAGCAGTACTTC. Protein sequence: CASSLWGGSYEQYF.

The gene calls are TRBV13 and TRBJ2-3; maybe TRBD1 (6 bases). Per the germline V gene, CDR1 is PRHDT and CDR2 is FYEKMQ (reference sequence). The CDR3 covers 17 residues. Between the trimmed V and J ends, which lost 5 bases and 0 bases, there was a span of 18 bases. The CDR3 here is CASSPITGNPSTDTQYF. The CDR3 DNA follows: TGTGCCAGCAGCCCAATAACAGGGAACCCTAGCACAGATACGCAGTATTTT.

The V call is TRBV28, the J call TRBJ2-7, with 9 bases aligning to TRBD1. The CDR3 is made up of 16 amino acids. The germline V gene has CDR1 MDHEN and CDR2 SYDVKM. V was clipped by 6 bases and J by 4 bases; unmatched bases: 13. The CDR3 here is CASSPEPGTGWYEQYF. CDR3 sequence (DNA): TGTGCCAGCAGCCCCGAACCCGGGACAGGGTGGTACGAGCAGTACTTC. Using reference TRBV28 and TRBJ2-7 for the parts outside the CDR3, the full variable domain is DVKVTQSSRYLVKRTGEKVFLECVQDMDHENMFWYRQDPGLGLRLIYFSYDVKMKEKGDIPEGYSVSREKKERFSLILESASTNQTSMYLCASSPEPGTGWYEQYFGPGTRLTVT.